The entry below gives a single T cell receptor (beta chain) sequence along with its context. The antigen remains undetermined. TCRdb's table, derived via immunoSEQ multiplex PCR, lists solely in-frame clones and lacks some. This table holds roughly 15,000 clones, about 88% found once. The entry originates in a study of OX40 agonist ivuxolimab in advanced cancers. The study's findings and limits: In general, CD8+ T cells held more expanded clones than CD4+ did, on average. Normalized T-cell clonal expansion was also low in a subset of nonresponders. The expanded peripheral T cells' antigen specificity was not determined. CD4+ and CD8+ blood T cells expanded clonally by week 6 at 0.1 to 3.0 mg/kg.

The germline V gene has CDR1 MGHRA and CDR2 YSYEKL. The length of the CDR3 is 15 residues. The V gene end was trimmed by 2 bases and the J gene end by 6 bases; junction bases not matched to a gene: 5. The material was CD4+ or CD8+ T cells sorted from blood, obtained in a trial of the OX40 agonist ivuxolimab. The chain employs TRBV4-1 and TRBJ2-1; 9 positions agree with TRBD2. The origin of this receptor is an adult with an advanced solid tumor such as melanoma, head and neck, liver or kidney cancer. CDR3 sequence (DNA): TGCGCCAGCAGCCAAAGGACTAGCGTCCGCAATGAGCAGTTCTTC. It encodes CASSQRTSVRNEQFF.